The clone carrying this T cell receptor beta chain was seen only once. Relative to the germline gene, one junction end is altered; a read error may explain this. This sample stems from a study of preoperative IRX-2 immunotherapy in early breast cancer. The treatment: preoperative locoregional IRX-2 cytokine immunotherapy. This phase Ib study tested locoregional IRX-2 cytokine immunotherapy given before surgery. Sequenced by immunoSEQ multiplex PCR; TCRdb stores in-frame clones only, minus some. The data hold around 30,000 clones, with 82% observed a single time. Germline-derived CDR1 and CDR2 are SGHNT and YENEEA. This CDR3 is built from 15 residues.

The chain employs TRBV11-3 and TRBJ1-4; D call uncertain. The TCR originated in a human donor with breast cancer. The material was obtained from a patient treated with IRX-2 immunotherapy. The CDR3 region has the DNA TGTGCTAGCAGCTTAGGTTGGTCAGCTAATGAAAAACTGTTTTTT. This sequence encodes CASSLGWSANEKLFF.